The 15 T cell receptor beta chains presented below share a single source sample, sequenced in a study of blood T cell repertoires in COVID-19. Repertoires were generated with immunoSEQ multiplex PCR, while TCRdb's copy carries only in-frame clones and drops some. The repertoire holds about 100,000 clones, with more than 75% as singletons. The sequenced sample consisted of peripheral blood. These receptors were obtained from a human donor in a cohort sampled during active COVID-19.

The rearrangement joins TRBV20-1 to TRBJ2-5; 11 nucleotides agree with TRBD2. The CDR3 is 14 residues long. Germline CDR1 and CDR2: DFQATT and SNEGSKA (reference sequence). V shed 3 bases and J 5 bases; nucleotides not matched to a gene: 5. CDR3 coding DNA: TGCAGTGCTAGTATAGCGGGGGGGCTTGAGACCCAGTACTTC. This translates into CSASIAGGLETQYF.

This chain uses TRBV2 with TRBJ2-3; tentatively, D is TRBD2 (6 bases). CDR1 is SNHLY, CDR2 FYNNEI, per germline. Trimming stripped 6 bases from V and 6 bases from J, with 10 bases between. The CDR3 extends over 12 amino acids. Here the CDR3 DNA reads TGTGCCAGCAGGCTGGCGGGGGATACGCAGTATTTT. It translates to CASRLAGDTQYF.

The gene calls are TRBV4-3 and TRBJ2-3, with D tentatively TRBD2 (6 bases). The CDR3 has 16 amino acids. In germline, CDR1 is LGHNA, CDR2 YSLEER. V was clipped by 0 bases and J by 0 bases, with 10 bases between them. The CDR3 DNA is TGCGCCAGCAGCCAAGATCCGAGCGGGAGCACAGATACGCAGTATTTT. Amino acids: CASSQDPSGSTDTQYF.

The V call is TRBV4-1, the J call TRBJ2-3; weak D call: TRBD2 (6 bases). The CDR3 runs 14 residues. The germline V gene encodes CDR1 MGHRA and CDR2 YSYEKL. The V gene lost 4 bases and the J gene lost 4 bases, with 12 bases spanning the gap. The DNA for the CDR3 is TGCGCCAGCAGCCTGGGGGGTTTAGCAGATACGCAGTATTTT. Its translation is CASSLGGLADTQYF.

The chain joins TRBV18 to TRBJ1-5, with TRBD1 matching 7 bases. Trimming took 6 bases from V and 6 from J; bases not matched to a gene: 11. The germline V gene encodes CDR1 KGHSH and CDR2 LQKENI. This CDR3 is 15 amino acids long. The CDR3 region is CASSFETGYGQPQHF. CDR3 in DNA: TGTGCCAGCTCTTTCGAGACAGGGTACGGTCAGCCCCAGCATTTT.

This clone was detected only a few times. The CDR3 nucleotides read TGTGCCAGCAGCTTAAGAGCAGGGACCTACGAGCAGTACTTC. This gives the protein CASSLRAGTYEQYF. The V and J genes are TRBV7-9 and TRBJ2-7; perhaps TRBD1 as D (5 bases). The CDR3 loop spans 14 amino acids. The V end was cut by 2 bases, the J end by 2 bases, with 10 bases between. Germline loops: CDR1 SEHNR, CDR2 FQNEAQ (reference sequence).

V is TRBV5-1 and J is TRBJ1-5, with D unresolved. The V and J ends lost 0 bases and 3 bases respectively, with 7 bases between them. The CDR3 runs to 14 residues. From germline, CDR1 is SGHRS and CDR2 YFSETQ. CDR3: CASSLGGDNQPQHF. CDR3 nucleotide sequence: TGCGCCAGCAGCTTGGGGGGAGACAATCAGCCCCAGCATTTT.

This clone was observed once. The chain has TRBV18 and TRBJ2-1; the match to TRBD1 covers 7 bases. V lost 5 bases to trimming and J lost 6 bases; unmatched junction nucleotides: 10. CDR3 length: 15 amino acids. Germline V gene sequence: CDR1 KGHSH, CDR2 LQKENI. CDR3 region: CASSLGGQTINEQFF. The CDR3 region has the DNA TGTGCCAGCTCATTAGGGGGACAGACGATCAATGAGCAGTTCTTC. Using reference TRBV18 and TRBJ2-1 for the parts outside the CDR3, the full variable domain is NAGVMQNPRHLVRRRGQEARLRCSPMKGHSHVYWYRQLPEEGLKFMVYLQKENIIDESGMPKERFSAEFPKEGPSILRIQQVVRGDSAAYFCASSLGGQTINEQFFGPGTRLTVL.

The CDR3 protein is CASSMSSSGSTEAFF. As DNA, the CDR3 is TGTGCCAGTAGTATGAGTTCGAGCGGGAGCACTGAAGCTTTCTTT. The V call is TRBV19, the J call TRBJ1-1; D call uncertain. Germline CDR1 is LNHDA and CDR2 is SQIVND (reference sequence). V lost 3 bases and J lost 4, with 15 bases in between. This CDR3 is 15 amino acids long.

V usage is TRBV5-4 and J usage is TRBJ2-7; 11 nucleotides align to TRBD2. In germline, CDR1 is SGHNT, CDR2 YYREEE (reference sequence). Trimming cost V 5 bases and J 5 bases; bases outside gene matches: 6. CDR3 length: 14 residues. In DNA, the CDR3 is TGTGCCAGCAGACCCGGGACTAGCGGTGACGAGCAGTACTTC. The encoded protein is CASRPGTSGDEQYF.

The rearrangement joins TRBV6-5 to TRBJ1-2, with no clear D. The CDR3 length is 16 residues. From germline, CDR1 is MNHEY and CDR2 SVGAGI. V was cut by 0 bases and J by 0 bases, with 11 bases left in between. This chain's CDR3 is CASSYSDSSANYGYTF. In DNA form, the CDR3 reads TGTGCCAGCAGTTACTCCGACTCCTCAGCTAACTATGGCTACACCTTC.

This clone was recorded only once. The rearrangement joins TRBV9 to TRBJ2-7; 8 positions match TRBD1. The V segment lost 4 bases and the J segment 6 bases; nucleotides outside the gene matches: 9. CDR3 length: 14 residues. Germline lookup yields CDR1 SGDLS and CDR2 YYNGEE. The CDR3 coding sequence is TGTGCCAGCAGCTATCGACAGGGGCTCAGCGAGCAGTACTTC. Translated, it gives CASSYRQGLSEQYF.

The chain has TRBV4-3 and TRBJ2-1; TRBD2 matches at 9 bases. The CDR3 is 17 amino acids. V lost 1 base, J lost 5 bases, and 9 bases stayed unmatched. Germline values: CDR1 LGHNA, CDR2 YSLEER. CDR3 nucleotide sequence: TGCGCCAGCAGCCAAGGTGTAGCGGGAGAAGGAGACAATGAGCAGTTCTTC. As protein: CASSQGVAGEGDNEQFF.

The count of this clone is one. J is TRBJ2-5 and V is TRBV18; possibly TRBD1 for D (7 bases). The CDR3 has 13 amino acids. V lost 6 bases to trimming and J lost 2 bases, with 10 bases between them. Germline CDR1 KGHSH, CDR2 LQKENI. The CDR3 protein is CASSPGGQETQYF. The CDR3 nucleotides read TGTGCCAGCTCCCCAGGGGGGCAAGAGACCCAGTACTTC.

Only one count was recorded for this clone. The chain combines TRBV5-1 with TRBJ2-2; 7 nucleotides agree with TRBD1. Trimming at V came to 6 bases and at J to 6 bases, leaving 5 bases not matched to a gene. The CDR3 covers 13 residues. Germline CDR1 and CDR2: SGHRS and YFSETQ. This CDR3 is CASTEQGSGELFF. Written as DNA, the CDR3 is TGCGCCAGCACCGAACAGGGGTCCGGGGAGCTGTTTTTT.